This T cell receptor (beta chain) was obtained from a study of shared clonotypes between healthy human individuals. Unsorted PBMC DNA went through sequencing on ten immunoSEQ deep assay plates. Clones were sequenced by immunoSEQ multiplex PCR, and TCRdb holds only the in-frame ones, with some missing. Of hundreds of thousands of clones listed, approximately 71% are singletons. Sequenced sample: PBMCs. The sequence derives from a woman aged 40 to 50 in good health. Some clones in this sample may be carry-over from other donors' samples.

CDR3 bases: TGTGCCTGGAGTGTGGGACTAGCGGGAGTAAATGAGCAGTTCTTC. It codes for CAWSVGLAGVNEQFF. This chain links TRBV30 with TRBJ2-1, with 14 bases aligning to TRBD2. There are 15 residues in the CDR3. Trimming at V came to 0 bases and at J to 7 bases, leaving 2 bases not matched to a gene. Germline CDR1 and CDR2: GTSNPN and SVGIG (reference sequence).